Below are 18 T cell receptor beta chains sequenced from a single sample in a study of cytomegalovirus exposure and HLA in healthy donors. 60 Vbeta and 13 Jbeta primers were used in PCR. This table comes from immunoSEQ multiplex PCR, and its TCRdb copy is limited to in-frame clones, with some not included. The sample lists some 140,000 clones; over 75% were seen once. Sequenced sample: PBMCs. These receptors were obtained from a woman between 50 and 59 years old in good health and CMV-seropositive.

The V and J genes are TRBV7-9 and TRBJ1-3, with 7 bases matching TRBD1. V gave up 3 bases and J gave up 0 bases; unmatched junction bases: 2. The CDR3 length is 15 residues. Germline assignment: CDR1 SEHNR and CDR2 FQNEAQ (reference sequence). The CDR3 reads CASSFTGVSGNTIYF. In DNA, the CDR3 is TGTGCCAGCAGCTTTACAGGGGTCTCTGGAAACACCATATATTTT.

This clone is a singleton in its sample. The rearrangement links TRBV5-5 to TRBJ2-3, with 7 bases fitting TRBD2. Germline-derived CDR1 and CDR2 are SGHKS and YYEKEE (reference sequence). Germline trimming cut 4 bases from V and 6 bases from J; bases unmatched to any gene: 11. The CDR3 is 15 amino acids. CDR3 loop: CASSTYSGGSDTQYF. In nucleotides, the CDR3 is TGTGCCAGCAGCACCTATTCCGGGGGGAGTGATACGCAGTATTTT.

V usage is TRBV7-6 and J usage is TRBJ2-1, with 11 bases aligning to TRBD2. This CDR3 is built from 16 residues. The ends lost 3 bases at V and 7 bases at J; junction bases unmatched: 8. Germline CDR1 is SGHVS and CDR2 is FNYEAQ. The DNA for the CDR3 is TGTGCCAGCAGCTTTATGCTAGCGGGGGGCAGGAATGAGCAGTTCTTC. It encodes CASSFMLAGGRNEQFF.

The rearrangement links TRBV7-8 to TRBJ2-3; 9 bases line up with TRBD2. The V gene's germline CDR1 is SGHVS and CDR2 FQNEAQ. This CDR3 comprises 16 residues. V trimming: 6 bases; J trimming: 4 bases; junction bases outside the gene matches: 11. The CDR3 here is CASRSGSRGGADTQYF. CDR3 nucleotide sequence: TGTGCCAGCAGGTCGGGGTCGCGGGGGGGGGCAGATACGCAGTATTTT.

The chain links TRBV6-5 to TRBJ2-4, with 8 positions matching TRBD1. Germline assignment: CDR1 MNHEY and CDR2 SVGAGI. The CDR3 spans 14 residues. With V trimmed by 2 bases and J by 5 bases, 2 bases remained unmatched. CDR3 in amino acids: CASSYGTGENIQYF. The CDR3 coding sequence is TGTGCCAGCAGTTACGGGACAGGAGAAAACATTCAGTACTTC.

The chain carries TRBV21-1 and TRBJ2-7; TRBD1, the table's D call, was not compared with the DNA. TRBV21-1 is classified as a pseudogene. The CDR3 sequence is 17 residues long. CDR3 DNA sequence: TGTGCCAGCAGCCAGGGTGGGGCAGGGTGGTTTTGTGACGAGCAGTACTTC. It encodes CASSQGGAGWFCDEQYF.

This clone showed up just a few times. The chain joins TRBV4-2 to TRBJ2-7; 11 nucleotides align to TRBD2. Germline trimming cut 0 bases from V and 3 bases from J; bases unmatched to any gene: 4. Per germline, CDR1 LGHNA and CDR2 YNFKEQ. The CDR3 has 16 residues. The CDR3 protein is CASSQEASGGNYEQYF. DNA for the CDR3: TGTGCCAGCAGCCAAGAGGCTAGCGGGGGGAACTACGAGCAGTACTTC.

The chain has TRBV29-1 and TRBJ1-1; D perhaps matches TRBD1 (6 bases). From germline, CDR1 is SQVTM and CDR2 ANQGSEA. The CDR3 is 12 amino acids. CDR3 sequence: CTSGGLGTEAFF. In nucleotides, the CDR3 is TGCACCTCCGGGGGGCTAGGGACTGAAGCTTTCTTT. The full variable domain, completed using reference TRBV29-1 and TRBJ1-1, is SAVISQKPSRDICQRGTSLTIQCQVDSQVTMMFWYRQQPGQSLTLIATANQGSEATYESGFVIDKFPISRPNLTFSTLTVSNMSPEDSSIYLCTSGGLGTEAFFGQGTRLTVV.

The chain joins TRBV10-3 to TRBJ1-1; D ambiguous. V dropped 1 base and J dropped 1 base, with 13 bases sitting between them. The germline CDR1 and CDR2 sequences are ENHRY and SYGVKD. The CDR3 is made up of 16 amino acids. The CDR3 DNA is TGTGCCATCAGTGAGTTTTCGACGGAGGCGAACACTGAAGCTTTCTTT. Amino acids: CAISEFSTEANTEAFF.

The V gene is TRBV27, the J gene TRBJ2-7; 8 bases map to TRBD1. Looked up from germline, CDR1 is MNHEY and CDR2 is SMNVEV (reference sequence). After removal of 2 bases from V and 6 bases from J, the junction contained 3 bases not matched to a gene. This CDR3 region has 13 residues. CDR3 sequence: CASSLGQGIEQYF. The CDR3 nucleotides are TGTGCCAGCAGTTTAGGACAGGGCATCGAGCAGTACTTC.

This clone appeared a few times. This chain connects TRBV27 to TRBJ2-1; D may be TRBD2 (6 bases). The germline V gene encodes CDR1 MNHEY and CDR2 SMNVEV (reference sequence). Trimming left V 3 bases short and J 1 base short, with 19 bases between. The CDR3 totals 18 residues. CDR3 nucleotide sequence: TGTGCCAGCAGTTTCCGACATGGGGGACTCTATTCCTACAATGAGCAGTTCTTC. Protein sequence: CASSFRHGGLYSYNEQFF.

The chain recombines TRBV9 with TRBJ2-2; D possibly corresponds to TRBD2 (5 bases). V shed 3 bases and J shed 4 bases, with 13 bases lying between them. The germline V gene has CDR1 SGDLS and CDR2 YYNGEE. The CDR3 covers 15 residues. In DNA form, the CDR3 reads TGTGCCAGCAGCGGTGCAAGGGCGGGCACCGGGGAGCTGTTTTTT. This translates into CASSGARAGTGELFF.

This chain connects TRBV7-2 to TRBJ2-3, with 7 bases identical to TRBD2. Germline V gene lookup returns CDR1 SGHTA and CDR2 FQGNSA. The CDR3 has 16 amino acids. After removal of 2 bases from V and 5 bases from J, the junction contained 10 bases not matched to a gene. DNA of the CDR3: TGTGCCAGCAGCTTATCCCTAGCGTCGGGAGGAGATACGCAGTATTTT. This encodes CASSLSLASGGDTQYF.

V and J are TRBV7-2 and TRBJ2-3, with D perhaps TRBD1 (6 bases). Trimming cost V 5 bases and J 8 bases, with 20 bases left between them. This CDR3 is 15 amino acids long. Germline V gene lookup returns CDR1 SGHTA and CDR2 FQGNSA. The CDR3 region has the DNA TGTGCCAGCAGCGCACGAGGGGGAACCGAGGGTACGCAGTATTTT. As protein: CASSARGGTEGTQYF. Drawing the rest from reference TRBV7-2 and TRBJ2-3, the complete variable domain is GAGVSQSPSNKVTEKGKDVELRCDPISGHTALYWYRQSLGQGLEFLIYFQGNSAPDKSGLPSDRFSAERTGGSVSTLTIQRTQQEDSAVYLCASSARGGTEGTQYFGPGTRLTVL.

The chain is built from TRBV30 and TRBJ1-4, with D hard to call. Trimming left V 3 bases short and J 4 bases short, with 6 bases between. Looked up from germline, CDR1 is GTSNPN and CDR2 is SVGIG (reference sequence). CDR3 length: 12 residues. The CDR3 loop reads CAWSRDNEKLFF. The CDR3 DNA is TGTGCCTGGAGCCGGGATAATGAAAAACTGTTTTTT.

The chain is built from TRBV7-3 and TRBJ1-1; tentative D call: TRBD1 (5 bases). The CDR3 loop spans 13 amino acids. Germline V gene lookup returns CDR1 SGHTA and CDR2 FQGTGA. With 4 bases removed from V and 6 bases from J, the gap between germline ends came to 12 bases. The CDR3 here is CASSSVGEAEAFF. The CDR3 bases are TGTGCCAGCAGCTCAGTAGGGGAGGCTGAAGCTTTCTTT.

The V call is TRBV18, the J call TRBJ2-1; TRBD1 matches 7 bases. This CDR3 has 14 residues. Germline V gene data show CDR1 as KGHSH and CDR2 as LQKENI. The trim removed 2 bases at V and 4 bases at J, leaving 2 bases unmatched. The CDR3 reads CASSPGQDYNEQFF. In nucleotides, the CDR3 is TGTGCCAGCTCACCAGGACAGGATTACAATGAGCAGTTCTTC.

CDR3 coding DNA: TGTGCCAGCAGCCCAGGGACAGCCGACGGCAATCAGCCCCAGCATTTT. Encoded protein: CASSPGTADGNQPQHF. V usage is TRBV9 and J usage is TRBJ1-5; TRBD1 aligns across 7 bases. CDR3 length: 16 amino acids. Per the germline V gene, CDR1 is SGDLS and CDR2 is YYNGEE. V shed 4 bases, J shed 2 bases, and the junction held 9 bases outside the gene matches. The whole variable domain, remainder taken from reference TRBV9 and TRBJ1-5, is DSGVTQTPKHLITATGQRVTLRCSPRSGDLSVYWYQQSLDQGLQFLIQYYNGEERAKGNILERFSAQQFPDLHSELNLSSLELGDSALYFCASSPGTADGNQPQHFGDGTRLSIL.